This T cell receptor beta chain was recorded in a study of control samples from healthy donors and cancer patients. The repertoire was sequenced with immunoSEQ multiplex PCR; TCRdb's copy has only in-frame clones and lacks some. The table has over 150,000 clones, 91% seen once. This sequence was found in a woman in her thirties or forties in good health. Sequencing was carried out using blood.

CDR3 sequence reads: CASSPERGRTDTQYF. CDR3 coding DNA: TGTGCCAGTAGTCCAGAGCGGGGGCGCACAGATACGCAGTATTTT. This rearrangement joins TRBV19 to TRBJ2-3; TRBD2 aligns across 8 bases. Germline-derived CDR1 and CDR2 are LNHDA and SQIVND (reference sequence). The V and J ends lost 5 bases and 1 base, in that order; junction bases with no gene match: 5. The CDR3 length is 15 residues.